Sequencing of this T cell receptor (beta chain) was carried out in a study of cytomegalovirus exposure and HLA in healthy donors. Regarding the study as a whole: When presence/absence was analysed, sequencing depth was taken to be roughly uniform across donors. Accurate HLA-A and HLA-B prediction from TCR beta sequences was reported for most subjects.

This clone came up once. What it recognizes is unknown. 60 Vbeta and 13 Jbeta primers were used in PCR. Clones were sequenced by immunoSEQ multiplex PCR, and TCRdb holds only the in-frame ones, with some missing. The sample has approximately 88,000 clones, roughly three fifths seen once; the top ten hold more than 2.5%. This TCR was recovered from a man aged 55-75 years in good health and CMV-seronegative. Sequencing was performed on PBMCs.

CDR3 sequence reads: CASSLWTGGTGANVLTF. CDR3 DNA: TGTGCCAGCAGCTTGTGGACAGGGGGCACTGGGGCCAACGTCCTGACTTTC. The V gene is TRBV11-3, the J gene TRBJ2-6; TRBD1 aligns across 11 bases. The J segment lost 2 bases and the V segment lost 3 bases, leaving 3 bases of the junction unmatched. This CDR3 has 17 amino acids. From germline, CDR1 is SGHNT and CDR2 YENEEA.